Listed here are 18 T cell receptor beta chains from one sample, sequenced in a study of PD-1 blockade in classical Hodgkin lymphoma. Generated by immunoSEQ multiplex PCR, the TCRdb table keeps only in-frame clones and is missing some. The data show 15,000 to 19,000 clones, around 84% seen once. Time point reported: newly diagnosed, previously untreated cHL patient sample. Starting with thawed PBMCs, CD4+ T cells were purified by magnetic negative selection. The sample was CD4+ T cells from blood. The receptors derive from a human donor with classical Hodgkin lymphoma.

This sequence joins TRBV4-2 and TRBJ2-3; D ambiguous. The CDR3 consists of 16 residues. CDR1 and CDR2 from the germline V gene are LGHNA and YNFKEQ. V lost 0 bases and J 0 bases, leaving 10 bases between the germline ends. The CDR3 nucleotides read TGTGCCAGCAGCCAAGATCGGCCGGGCAGCACAGATACGCAGTATTTT. It specifies CASSQDRPGSTDTQYF.

The chain combines TRBV18 with TRBJ1-1; D remains unclear. Germline loops: CDR1 KGHSH, CDR2 LQKENI. Trimming left V 8 bases short and J 0 bases short, with 10 bases between. This CDR3 contains 13 residues. The chain's CDR3 is CASHKGVNTEAFF. DNA of the CDR3: TGTGCCAGCCACAAGGGAGTGAACACTGAAGCTTTCTTT.

The chain joins TRBV5-1 to TRBJ2-3, with D hard to call. The CDR3 loop spans 13 amino acids. Trimming removed 3 bases from V and 0 bases from J, with 5 bases in between. From germline, CDR1 is SGHRS and CDR2 YFSETQ. For the CDR3, the DNA is TGCGCCAGCAGCTCCCCTAGCACAGATACGCAGTATTTT. Protein sequence: CASSSPSTDTQYF.

The V and J genes are TRBV18 and TRBJ2-3; possibly TRBD2 for D (5 bases). V lost 2 bases and J 2 bases, leaving 23 bases between the germline ends. CDR1 is KGHSH and CDR2 is LQKENI in the germline V gene. This CDR3 has 19 residues. Written as DNA, the CDR3 is TGTGCCAGCTCACCATTTTTTTTGAGAAGCGGTTCCGACACAGATACGCAGTATTTT. Its protein product is CASSPFFLRSGSDTDTQYF.

This chain joins TRBV18 and TRBJ2-5, with 12 bases lining up with TRBD2. CDR1 is KGHSH, CDR2 LQKENI, per germline. The ends lost 6 bases at V and 5 bases at J; junction bases unmatched: 10. The CDR3 is 16 amino acids. CDR3 coding DNA: TGTGCCAGCTCGCGACGACTAGCGGGAGAGGTTGAGACCCAGTACTTC. Translated: CASSRRLAGEVETQYF.

The V gene is TRBV28, the J gene TRBJ2-5; D is perhaps TRBD1 or TRBD2 (6 bases each). The CDR3 runs to 14 residues. Germline V lookup: CDR1 MDHEN, CDR2 SYDVKM. With 8 bases removed from V and 1 base from J, the gap between germline ends came to 14 bases. The DNA for the CDR3 is TGTGCCAGCTGCATAGGGGGGCTCCAAGAGACCCAGTACTTC. This codes for CASCIGGLQETQYF.

The CDR3 sequence is CASSLLGRLYEQYF. The CDR3 nucleotides are TGTGCCAGCAGCTTACTAGGGAGGCTCTACGAGCAGTACTTC. V and J are TRBV7-2 and TRBJ2-7; a possible D gene is TRBD2 (6 bases). This CDR3 has 14 amino acids. Germline V lookup: CDR1 SGHTA, CDR2 FQGNSA. The V end lost 2 bases, the J end lost 3 bases, and 11 bases lay between the germline ends.

The chain couples TRBV10-3 to TRBJ1-4; D not resolved. The germline CDR1 and CDR2 sequences are ENHRY and SYGVKD. The CDR3 runs to 13 residues. The V and J ends lost 8 bases and 5 bases respectively, with 12 bases between them. The CDR3 DNA reads as TGTGCCATCGCCAGCGGCTCGAATGAAAAACTGTTTTTT. This codes for CAIASGSNEKLFF.

This sequence joins TRBV20-1 and TRBJ2-1, with D possibly being TRBD1 or TRBD2 (5 bases each). The germline V gene has CDR1 DFQATT and CDR2 SNEGSKA (reference sequence). The CDR3 totals 11 residues. The V and J ends lost 7 bases and 6 bases respectively, with 10 bases between them. CDR3 DNA sequence: TGCAGTGGGGGGATAGCCAATGAGCAGTTCTTC. It codes for CSGGIANEQFF.

The rearrangement uses TRBV19 and TRBJ2-7; the D call may be TRBD1 or TRBD2 (6 bases each). Trimming removed 3 bases from V and 3 bases from J, with 15 bases in between. Per germline, CDR1 LNHDA and CDR2 SQIVND (reference sequence). The CDR3 is 15 amino acids. The chain's CDR3 is CASSILQGGSYEQYF. The CDR3 DNA follows: TGTGCCAGTAGTATCTTACAGGGAGGTAGCTACGAGCAGTACTTC.

This CDR3 is CASSAGLAGIYNEQFF. CDR3 DNA: TGTGCCAGCAGCGCGGGACTAGCGGGGATCTACAATGAGCAGTTCTTC. The V gene is TRBV5-6, the J gene TRBJ2-1; TRBD2 aligns across 13 bases. The CDR3 is 16 amino acids. The V segment lost 4 bases and the J segment 3 bases; nucleotides outside the gene matches: 4. Germline V lookup: CDR1 SGHDT, CDR2 YYEEEE.

This chain uses TRBV10-3 with TRBJ2-6, with unresolved D. The CDR3 extends over 15 amino acids. From germline, CDR1 is ENHRY and CDR2 SYGVKD. Trimming stripped 5 bases from V and 0 bases from J, with 8 bases between. This CDR3 is CAISRASSGANVLTF. DNA for the CDR3: TGTGCCATCAGTAGGGCCAGCTCTGGGGCCAACGTCCTGACTTTC.

The V gene is TRBV19, the J gene TRBJ2-3; 8 bases line up with TRBD2. V dropped 7 bases and J dropped 5; count of bases not matched to a gene: 14. CDR1 and CDR2 (germline): LNHDA, SQIVND (reference sequence). CDR3 size: 16 residues. CDR3 in amino acids: CASTPVSGRGLDTQYF. As DNA, the CDR3 is TGTGCCAGTACCCCTGTGAGCGGGAGAGGTCTAGATACGCAGTATTTT. Supplemented by reference TRBV19 and TRBJ2-3, the full variable domain reads DGGITQSPKYLFRKEGQNVTLSCEQNLNHDAMYWYRQDPGQGLRLIYYSQIVNDFQKGDIAEGYSVSREKKESFPLTVTSAQKNPTAFYLCASTPVSGRGLDTQYFGPGTRLTVL.

The CDR3 nucleotides are TGTGCCAGCAGCCTAGGGACAGCCCTTTCCAATACCAATGAGCAGTTCTTC. Its protein is CASSLGTALSNTNEQFF. The chain recombines TRBV21-1 with TRBJ2-1; TRBD1, the D gene given by the table, was not confirmed from the DNA. TRBV21-1 is tagged as a pseudogene. The CDR3 runs 17 residues.

The chain couples TRBV30 to TRBJ1-1; D unclear. Germline lookup yields CDR1 GTSNPN and CDR2 SVGIG (reference sequence). This CDR3 is 14 amino acids long. The V end lost 2 bases, the J end lost 5 bases, and 15 bases lay between the germline ends. CDR3 protein: CAWSRRQLRTEAFF. The CDR3, as DNA: TGTGCCTGGAGTCGCCGGCAACTGAGGACTGAAGCTTTCTTT. Using reference TRBV30 and TRBJ1-1 for the parts outside the CDR3, the full variable domain is SQTIHQWPATLVQPVGSPLSLECTVEGTSNPNLYWYRQAAGRGLQLLFYSVGIGQISSEVPQNLSASRPQDRQFILSSKKLLLSDSGFYLCAWSRRQLRTEAFFGQGTRLTVV.

This clone was counted a single time. V gene TRBV4-1 combines with J gene TRBJ2-7; D not resolved. CDR1 is MGHRA, CDR2 YSYEKL, per germline. The CDR3 has 16 residues. V was pared by 1 base and J by 5 bases, with 18 bases between. The CDR3 here is CASSQAVRASLDEQYF. DNA of the CDR3: TGCGCCAGCAGCCAAGCTGTCCGTGCCTCCCTGGACGAGCAGTACTTC.

This CDR3 reads CASSKSGWANYGYTF. CDR3 DNA sequence: TGTGCCAGCAGCAAATCAGGGTGGGCTAACTATGGCTACACCTTC. This rearrangement joins TRBV21-1 to TRBJ1-2; the table's D call TRBD1 went unverified against the DNA. TRBV21-1 is a documented pseudogene. The CDR3 extends over 15 amino acids.

In the case of this clone: Its ends do not fully match the called genes, so a read error is possible. V usage is TRBV7-9 and J usage is TRBJ2-7; 10 nucleotides match TRBD1. CDR1 is SEHNR, CDR2 FQNEAQ, per germline (reference sequence). The CDR3 extends over 13 amino acids. CDR3 sequence: CASSLADRGQRYF. The CDR3 coding sequence is TGTGCCAGCAGCCTAGCAGACAGGGGGCAAAGGTACTTC.